Here is one T cell receptor beta chain with its context. The entry originates in a study of blood T cell repertoires in COVID-19. Whole-study context: The United States, Italy and Spain provided the acute and convalescent COVID-19 samples. PBMCs, B-cell-depleted T cells, or T cells were the source of the cDNA or gDNA that made up the material.

Measured with immunoSEQ multiplex PCR; TCRdb has only the in-frame clones, and not every one. Seen here are 200,000 to 300,000 clones, almost 85% observed once, and the top ten hold roughly 4%. The CDR3 totals 13 residues. Germline V CDR1 and CDR2: SGHDN, FVKESK. Trimming at V came to 4 bases and at J to 6 bases, leaving 4 bases not matched to a gene. The receptor was isolated from a man aged 50 to 59 with acute or convalescent COVID-19. The chain employs TRBV14 and TRBJ2-7; TRBD1 agrees at 9 bases. The sample comprised peripheral blood. The CDR3: CASSPGTGREQYF. The DNA for the CDR3 is TGTGCCAGCAGCCCCGGGACAGGGCGCGAGCAGTACTTC.